This T cell receptor beta chain was profiled in a study of memory CD4+ T cells and cytomegalovirus serostatus. Study-wide results and limits: Of 150 to 200 reported CMV TCRbeta sequences, some 67 were found in memory CD4+ repertoires.

The ends were cut back, 5 bases at V and 8 bases at J, with 10 bases in the middle. The CDR3 is 12 amino acids. Germline lookup yields CDR1 SEHNR and CDR2 FQNEAQ (reference sequence). Single viable CD3+CD4+CD8-CD45RO+ cells were sorted as the memory CD4+ T cells. Donors' CMV status reflects serum IgG against pp150, pp28, p38, p52. After thawing, CD4+ T cells were positively selected. Under the authors' procedure: Out-of-frame sequences were removed, leaving 2,204,828 distinct TCRbeta sequences. The method was immunoSEQ multiplex PCR; TCRdb's version includes in-frame clones alone and lacks a portion of them. V, J and clone size are taken as reported in that table, and D and trimming were inferred from the DNA itself. The sample contains about 100,000 clones, approximately 80% of which appear only once. In the case of this clone: Antigen: not known.

This chain uses TRBV7-9 with TRBJ2-1, with D unclear. This sequence originates from an adult in good health and CMV-seropositive. The sample consisted of memory CD4+ T cells from blood. The CDR3 DNA sequence: TGTGCCAGCAGCGCGAGCGCCCATGAGCAGTTCTTC. Its translation: CASSASAHEQFF.